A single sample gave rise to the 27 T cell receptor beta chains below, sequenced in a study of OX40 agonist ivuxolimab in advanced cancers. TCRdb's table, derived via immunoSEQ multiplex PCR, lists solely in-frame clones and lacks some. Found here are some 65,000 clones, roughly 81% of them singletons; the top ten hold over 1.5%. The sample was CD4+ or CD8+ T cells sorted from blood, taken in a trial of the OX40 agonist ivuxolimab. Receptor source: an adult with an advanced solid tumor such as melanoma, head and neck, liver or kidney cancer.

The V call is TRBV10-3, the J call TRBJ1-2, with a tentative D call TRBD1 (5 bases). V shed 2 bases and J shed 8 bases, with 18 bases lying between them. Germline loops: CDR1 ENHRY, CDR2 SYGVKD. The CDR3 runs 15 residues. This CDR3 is CAISEGGAGPRGYTF. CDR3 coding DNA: TGTGCCATCAGTGAGGGTGGGGCAGGGCCGAGAGGCTACACCTTC.

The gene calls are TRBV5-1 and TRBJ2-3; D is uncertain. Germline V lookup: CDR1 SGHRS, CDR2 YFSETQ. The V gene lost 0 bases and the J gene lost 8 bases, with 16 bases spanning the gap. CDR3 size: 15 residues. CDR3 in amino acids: CASSLGGAALATQYF. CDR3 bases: TGCGCCAGCAGCTTGGGTGGTGCGGCGTTGGCTACGCAGTATTTT.

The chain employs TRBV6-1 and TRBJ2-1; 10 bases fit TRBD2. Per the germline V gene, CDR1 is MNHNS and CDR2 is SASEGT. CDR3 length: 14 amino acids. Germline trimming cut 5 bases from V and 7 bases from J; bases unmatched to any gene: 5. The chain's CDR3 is CASSSGGALNEQFF. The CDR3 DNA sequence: TGTGCCAGCAGTAGCGGGGGGGCTTTAAATGAGCAGTTCTTC.

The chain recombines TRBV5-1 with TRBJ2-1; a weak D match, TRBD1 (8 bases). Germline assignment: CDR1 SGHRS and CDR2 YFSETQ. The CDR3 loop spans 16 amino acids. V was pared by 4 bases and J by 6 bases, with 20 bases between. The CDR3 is CASSLRGGQEINEQFF. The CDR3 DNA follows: TGCGCCAGCAGCCTGAGGGGGGGACAGGAGATCAATGAGCAGTTCTTC.

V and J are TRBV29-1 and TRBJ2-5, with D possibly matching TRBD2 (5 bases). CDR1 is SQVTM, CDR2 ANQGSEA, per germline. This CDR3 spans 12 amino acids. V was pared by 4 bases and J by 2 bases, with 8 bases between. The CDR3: CSVARGQETQYF. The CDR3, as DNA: TGCAGCGTTGCGAGAGGGCAAGAGACCCAGTACTTC.

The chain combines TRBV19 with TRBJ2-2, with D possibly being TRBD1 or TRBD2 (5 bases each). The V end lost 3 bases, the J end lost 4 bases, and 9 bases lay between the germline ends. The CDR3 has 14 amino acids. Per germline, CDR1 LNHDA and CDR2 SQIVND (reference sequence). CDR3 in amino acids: CASSIGGSTGELFF. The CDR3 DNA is TGTGCCAGTAGTATTGGGGGTTCCACCGGGGAGCTGTTTTTT.

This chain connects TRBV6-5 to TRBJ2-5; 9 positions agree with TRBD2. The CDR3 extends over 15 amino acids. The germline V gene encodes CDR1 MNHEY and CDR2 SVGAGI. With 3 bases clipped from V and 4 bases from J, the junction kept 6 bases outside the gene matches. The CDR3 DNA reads TGTGCCAGCAGTTATCGCGGGGGGGCCCCAGAGACCCAGTACTTC. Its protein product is CASSYRGGAPETQYF.

CDR3 sequence: CASSEGEPQTQYF. The DNA for the CDR3 is TGTGCCAGCAGTGAAGGGGAGCCCCAGACCCAGTACTTC. The rearrangement uses TRBV2 and TRBJ2-5, with a tentative D call TRBD2 (5 bases). CDR1 is SNHLY, CDR2 FYNNEI, per germline. V dropped 1 base and J dropped 6 bases, with 9 bases sitting between them. The CDR3 extends over 13 amino acids.

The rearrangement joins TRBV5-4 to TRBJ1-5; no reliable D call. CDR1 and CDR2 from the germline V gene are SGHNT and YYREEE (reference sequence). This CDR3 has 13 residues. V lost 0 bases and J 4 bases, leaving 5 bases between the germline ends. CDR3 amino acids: CASSLGVNQPQHF. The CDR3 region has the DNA TGTGCCAGCAGCTTGGGTGTGAATCAGCCCCAGCATTTT.

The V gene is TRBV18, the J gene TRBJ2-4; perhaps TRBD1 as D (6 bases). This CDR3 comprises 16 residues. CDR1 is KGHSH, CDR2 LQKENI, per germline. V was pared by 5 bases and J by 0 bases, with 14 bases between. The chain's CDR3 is CASSSDRNLAKNIQYF. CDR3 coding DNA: TGTGCCAGCTCATCCGACAGGAACCTAGCCAAAAACATTCAGTACTTC.

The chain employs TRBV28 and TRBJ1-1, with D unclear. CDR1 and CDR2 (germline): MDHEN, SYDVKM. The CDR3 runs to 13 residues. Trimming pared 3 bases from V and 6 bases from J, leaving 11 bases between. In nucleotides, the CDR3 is TGTGCCAGCAGTTTGTCTCGGAGGGCTGAAGCTTTCTTT. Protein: CASSLSRRAEAFF.

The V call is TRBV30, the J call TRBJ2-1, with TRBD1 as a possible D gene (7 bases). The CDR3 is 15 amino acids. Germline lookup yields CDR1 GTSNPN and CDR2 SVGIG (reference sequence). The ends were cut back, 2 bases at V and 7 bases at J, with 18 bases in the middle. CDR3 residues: CAWSLGLLQGNEQFF. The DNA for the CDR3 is TGTGCCTGGAGTTTAGGACTACTACAGGGGAATGAGCAGTTCTTC.

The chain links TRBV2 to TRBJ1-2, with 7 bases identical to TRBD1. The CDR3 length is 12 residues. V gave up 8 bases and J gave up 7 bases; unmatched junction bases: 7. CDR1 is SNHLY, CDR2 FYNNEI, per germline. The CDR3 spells CASLTGKFGYTF. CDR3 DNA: TGTGCCAGCCTGACAGGGAAGTTTGGCTACACCTTC.

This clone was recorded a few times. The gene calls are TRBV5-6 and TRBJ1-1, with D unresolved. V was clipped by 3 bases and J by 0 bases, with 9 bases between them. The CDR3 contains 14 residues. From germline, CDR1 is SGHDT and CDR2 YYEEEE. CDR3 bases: TGTGCCAGCAGCTGGGTCGTAATGAACACTGAAGCTTTCTTT. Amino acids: CASSWVVMNTEAFF.

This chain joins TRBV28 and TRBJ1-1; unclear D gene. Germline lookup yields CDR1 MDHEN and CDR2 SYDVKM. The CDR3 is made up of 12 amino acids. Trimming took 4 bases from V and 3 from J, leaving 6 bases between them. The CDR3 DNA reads TGTGCCAGCAGTTCACCTGACACTGAAGCTTTCTTT. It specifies CASSSPDTEAFF.

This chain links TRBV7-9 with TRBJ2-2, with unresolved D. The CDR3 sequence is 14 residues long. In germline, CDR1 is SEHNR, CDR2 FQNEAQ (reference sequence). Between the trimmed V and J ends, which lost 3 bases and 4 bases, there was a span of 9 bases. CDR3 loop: CASSLGVGTGELFF. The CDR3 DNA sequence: TGTGCCAGCAGCTTGGGCGTGGGCACCGGGGAGCTGTTTTTT.

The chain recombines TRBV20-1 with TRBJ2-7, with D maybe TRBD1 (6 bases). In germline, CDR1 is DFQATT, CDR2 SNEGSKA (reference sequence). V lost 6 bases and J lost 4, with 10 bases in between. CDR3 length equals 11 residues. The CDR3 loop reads CSATDRYEQYF. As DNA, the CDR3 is TGCAGTGCCACGGACAGATACGAGCAGTACTTC.

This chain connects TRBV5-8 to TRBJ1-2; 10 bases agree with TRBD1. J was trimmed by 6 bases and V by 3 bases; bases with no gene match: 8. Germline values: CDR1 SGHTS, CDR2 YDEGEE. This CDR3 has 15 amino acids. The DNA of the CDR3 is TGTGCCAGCAGCTGGGACAGGGGACGTACGGATGGCTACACCTTC. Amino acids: CASSWDRGRTDGYTF.

The CDR3 bases are TGTGCCAGTACCTACGGGACAGGGAGTAATGGCTACACCTTC. As protein: CASTYGTGSNGYTF. The chain couples TRBV19 to TRBJ1-2; 9 bases are shared with TRBD1. The CDR3 length is 14 residues. V lost 7 bases and J lost 6; bases outside the gene matches: 9. CDR1 is LNHDA and CDR2 is SQIVND in the germline V gene (reference sequence).

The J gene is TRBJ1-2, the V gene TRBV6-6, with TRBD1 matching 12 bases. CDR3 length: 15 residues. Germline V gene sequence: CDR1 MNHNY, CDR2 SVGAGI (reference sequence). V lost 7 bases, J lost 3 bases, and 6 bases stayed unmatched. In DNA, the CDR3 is TGTGCCAGCAATAAAGGGACAGGGGGCGACTATGGCTACACCTTC. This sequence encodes CASNKGTGGDYGYTF.

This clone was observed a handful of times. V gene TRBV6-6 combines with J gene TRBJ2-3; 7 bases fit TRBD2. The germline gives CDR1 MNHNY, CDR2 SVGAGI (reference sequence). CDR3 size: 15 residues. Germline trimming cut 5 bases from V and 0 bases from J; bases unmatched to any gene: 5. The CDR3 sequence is CASSRISGSTDTQYF. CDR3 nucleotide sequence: TGTGCCAGCAGTAGGATTAGCGGGAGCACAGATACGCAGTATTTT.

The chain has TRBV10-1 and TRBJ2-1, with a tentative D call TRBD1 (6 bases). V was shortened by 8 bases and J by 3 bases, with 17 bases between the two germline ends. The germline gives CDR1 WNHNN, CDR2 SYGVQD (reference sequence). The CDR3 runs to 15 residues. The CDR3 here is CASGQPQNYYNEQFF. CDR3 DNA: TGCGCCAGCGGACAGCCCCAAAATTACTACAATGAGCAGTTCTTC.

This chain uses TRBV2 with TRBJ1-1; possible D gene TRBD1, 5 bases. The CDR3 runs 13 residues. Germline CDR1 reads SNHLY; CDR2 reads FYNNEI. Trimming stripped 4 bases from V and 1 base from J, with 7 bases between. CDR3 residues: CASSAQGNTEAFF. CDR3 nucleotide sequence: TGTGCCAGCAGTGCTCAGGGGAACACTGAAGCTTTCTTT.

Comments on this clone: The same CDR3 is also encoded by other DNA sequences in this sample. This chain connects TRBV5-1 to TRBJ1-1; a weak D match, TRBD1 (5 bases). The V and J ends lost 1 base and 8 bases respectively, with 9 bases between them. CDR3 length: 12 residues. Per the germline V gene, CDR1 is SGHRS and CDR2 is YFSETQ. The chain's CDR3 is CASSLFDSEAFF. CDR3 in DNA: TGCGCCAGCAGCTTGTTCGACAGCGAAGCTTTCTTT.

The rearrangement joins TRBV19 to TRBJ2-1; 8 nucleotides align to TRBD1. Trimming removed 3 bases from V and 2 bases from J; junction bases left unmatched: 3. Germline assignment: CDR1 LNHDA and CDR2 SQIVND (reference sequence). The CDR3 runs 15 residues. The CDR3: CASSMQGAAYNEQFF. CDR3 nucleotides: TGTGCCAGTAGTATGCAGGGGGCGGCCTACAATGAGCAGTTCTTC.

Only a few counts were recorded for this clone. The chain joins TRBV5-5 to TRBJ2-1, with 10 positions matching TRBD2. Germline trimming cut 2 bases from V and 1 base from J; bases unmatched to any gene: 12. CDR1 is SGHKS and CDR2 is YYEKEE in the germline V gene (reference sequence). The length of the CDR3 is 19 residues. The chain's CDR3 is CASSFGQKKAGGSYNEQFF. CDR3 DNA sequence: TGTGCCAGCAGCTTCGGACAGAAAAAAGCGGGAGGGTCCTACAATGAGCAGTTCTTC.

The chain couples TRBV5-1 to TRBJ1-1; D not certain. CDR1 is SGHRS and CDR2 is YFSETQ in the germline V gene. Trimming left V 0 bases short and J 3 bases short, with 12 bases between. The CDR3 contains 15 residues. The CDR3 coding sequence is TGCGCCAGCAGCTTGGCGGCCGGGATTGACACTGAAGCTTTCTTT. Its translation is CASSLAAGIDTEAFF.